This T cell receptor (beta chain) was observed in a study of blood T cell repertoires in COVID-19. TCRdb's table, derived via immunoSEQ multiplex PCR, lists solely in-frame clones and lacks some. The data hold fewer than 350,000 clones, with 89% observed a single time. Participants' own reports of clinical history determined their cohort assignment. Cohort 3 recovery required two negative PCRs, clearance, or symptom resolution. Trimming took 2 bases from V and 5 from J, leaving 16 bases between them. CDR1 SGHRS and CDR2 YFSETQ come from the germline V gene. There are 15 residues in the CDR3. The chain combines TRBV5-1 with TRBJ1-2, with D hard to call. The sequenced sample consisted of PBMCs or T cells enriched from blood (not recorded which). The receptor comes from a woman in her 40s who had recovered from COVID-19. CDR3 in DNA: TGCGCCAGCAGCTTTCTTGACGGACTTACTTATGGCTACACCTTC. Residues: CASSFLDGLTYGYTF.